The 14 T cell receptor beta chains below all came from one sample that was sequenced in a study of CD8+ T cells in alopecia areata (dated by TCRdb to 2016 to 2019). Preparation of the library involved the immunoSEQ multiplex PCR assay. RNA was extracted from all samples and reverse transcribed into cDNA as template for TCR sequencing. The source is immuneACCESS, and TCRdb retained only in-frame sequences with V and J called. Part of the clones is not carried over; for the studies checked, unresolved V genes explain less than half of this, and the remainder is unexplained. Across this sample there are about 200,000 clones, with around two fifths seen only once. Roughly 0.45% of the sample is taken by the ten largest. Read against the paper, the sample's treatment or condition label means: oral pan-JAK inhibitor, 5-10 mg twice daily. Sequenced material: CD4+ T cells sorted from blood, taken at week 34, from a patient treated with tofacitinib. Every receptor here comes from a human donor with alopecia areata.

Only a few counts were recorded for this clone. This chain links TRBV7-3 with TRBJ1-6; unclear D gene. The CDR3 covers 15 residues. Germline V gene sequence: CDR1 SGHTA, CDR2 FQGTGA. V was shortened by 0 bases and J by 7 bases, with 10 bases between the two germline ends. CDR3 sequence reads: CASSLTAGPNSPLHF. CDR3 sequence (DNA): TGTGCCAGCAGCTTAACGGCAGGACCCAATTCACCCCTCCACTTT.

V and J are TRBV5-1 and TRBJ2-1; unclear D gene. CDR3 length: 11 residues. Trimming took off 2 bases at V and 7 bases at J, with 4 bases between the two ends. Germline V gene data show CDR1 as SGHRS and CDR2 as YFSETQ. CDR3 DNA: TGCGCCAGCAGCTTTTCGAATGAGCAGTTCTTC. It specifies CASSFSNEQFF.

The J gene is TRBJ1-1, the V gene TRBV5-1, with 9 bases identical to TRBD1. V trimming: 6 bases; J trimming: 5 bases; junction bases outside the gene matches: 11. The CDR3 length is 15 residues. Germline V gene data show CDR1 as SGHRS and CDR2 as YFSETQ. CDR3 protein: CASILSPGQGTEAFF. DNA for the CDR3: TGCGCCAGCATCCTGAGCCCGGGACAGGGAACTGAAGCTTTCTTT. Variable domain in full (rest from reference TRBV5-1 and TRBJ1-1): KAGVTQTPRYLIKTRGQQVTLSCSPISGHRSVSWYQQTPGQGLQFLFEYFSETQRNKGNFPGRFSGRQFSNSRSEMNVSTLELGDSALYLCASILSPGQGTEAFFGQGTRLTVV.

This clone was seen repeatedly, ten times or more. The chain has TRBV12-5 and TRBJ2-1; TRBD1 is a possible D gene (5 bases). V was trimmed by 0 bases and J by 8 bases, leaving 20 bases between them. Germline V CDR1 and CDR2: LGHNT, FRNRAP. The CDR3 contains 17 residues. The CDR3: CASGLVPSGRQADEQFF. The DNA of the CDR3 is TGTGCTAGTGGTTTGGTACCCTCAGGGCGTCAGGCTGATGAGCAGTTCTTC. The full variable domain, completed using reference TRBV12-5 and TRBJ2-1, is DARVTQTPRHKVTEMGQEVTMRCQPILGHNTVFWYRQTMMQGLELLAYFRNRAPLDDSGMPKDRFSAEMPDATLATLKIQPSEPRDSAVYFCASGLVPSGRQADEQFFGPGTRLTVL.

This clone was counted a single time. A much larger clone lies one base from this, so it may be a read error. The sample holds other DNA sequences that translate to the same CDR3. The chain joins TRBV9 to TRBJ2-3; D call uncertain. The CDR3 totals 16 residues. Germline loops: CDR1 SGDLS, CDR2 YYNGEE. This chain's CDR3 is CASSVDPSPPTDTQYF. The CDR3 DNA is TGTGCTAGCAGCGTAGACCCATCCCCTCCCACAGATACGCAGTATTTT.

This clone was found a few times. The chain links TRBV6-1 to TRBJ2-1; 8 bases align to TRBD2. The CDR3 has 14 residues. The V segment lost 5 bases and the J segment 5 bases; nucleotides outside the gene matches: 5. In germline, CDR1 is MNHNS, CDR2 SASEGT. CDR3 loop: CASSNSGAHNEQFF. In DNA form, the CDR3 reads TGTGCCAGCAGTAATAGCGGGGCCCACAATGAGCAGTTCTTC.

This chain joins TRBV19 and TRBJ1-1; D gene unclear. Germline values: CDR1 LNHDA, CDR2 SQIVND (reference sequence). The CDR3 extends over 13 amino acids. Deletions cut 2 bases from V and 1 base from J, with 5 bases between. CDR3 bases: TGTGCCAGTAGTATACGCAGGAACACTGAAGCTTTCTTT. It encodes CASSIRRNTEAFF.

The chain carries TRBV27 and TRBJ2-7; 7 nucleotides match TRBD1. Trimming cost V 0 bases and J 2 bases; bases outside gene matches: 1. In germline, CDR1 is MNHEY, CDR2 SMNVEV (reference sequence). The CDR3 runs to 14 residues. The CDR3 nucleotides read TGTGCCAGCAGTTTATCGGACAGGACCTACGAGCAGTACTTC. This codes for CASSLSDRTYEQYF.

The chain carries TRBV29-1 and TRBJ2-7; D is perhaps TRBD1 or TRBD2 (5 bases each). Germline lookup yields CDR1 SQVTM and CDR2 ANQGSEA. V was cut by 2 bases and J by 1 base, with 18 bases left in between. The length of the CDR3 is 16 residues. CDR3 protein: CSVESKLRGMSYEQYF. CDR3 nucleotide sequence: TGCAGCGTTGAATCCAAGTTGAGGGGTATGTCCTACGAGCAGTACTTC.

This clone was seen a handful of times. The V call is TRBV19, the J call TRBJ1-5; unclear D gene. Germline V gene lookup returns CDR1 LNHDA and CDR2 SQIVND (reference sequence). The V end lost 3 bases, the J end lost 7 bases, and 7 bases lay between the germline ends. CDR3 length equals 12 residues. CDR3 sequence: CASSMKEQPQHF. In DNA form, the CDR3 reads TGTGCCAGTAGTATGAAGGAGCAGCCCCAGCATTTT. The full variable domain, with the rest looked up from reference TRBV19 and TRBJ1-5, is DGGITQSPKYLFRKEGQNVTLSCEQNLNHDAMYWYRQDPGQGLRLIYYSQIVNDFQKGDIAEGYSVSREKKESFPLTVTSAQKNPTAFYLCASSMKEQPQHFGDGTRLSIL.

J is TRBJ2-7 and V is TRBV6-6; 11 nucleotides agree with TRBD1. The ends lost 6 bases at V and 2 bases at J; junction bases unmatched: 6. The length of the CDR3 is 15 residues. The germline V gene has CDR1 MNHNY and CDR2 SVGAGI (reference sequence). The CDR3 DNA reads TGTGCCAGCAGAACTTCGGGACAGGGGGCCTACGAGCAGTACTTC. Its protein is CASRTSGQGAYEQYF.

There are a few counts of this clone. The gene calls are TRBV2 and TRBJ1-5, with unresolved D. CDR1 and CDR2 from the germline V gene are SNHLY and FYNNEI. V was clipped by 5 bases and J by 0 bases, with 11 bases between them. The CDR3 covers 15 residues. The CDR3 coding sequence is TGTGCCAGCAGTTACGGGTCCCATAGCAATCAGCCCCAGCATTTT. Protein: CASSYGSHSNQPQHF.

This rearrangement joins TRBV18 to TRBJ1-6, with a possible D match to TRBD1 (6 bases). V shed 1 base and J shed 9 bases, with 16 bases lying between them. Germline loops: CDR1 KGHSH, CDR2 LQKENI. The CDR3 has 16 amino acids. CDR3 DNA: TGTGCCAGCTCACCACAATCACAGGGAAGAAGTTCACCCCTCCACTTT. This codes for CASSPQSQGRSSPLHF.

V usage is TRBV27 and J usage is TRBJ1-2; 9 bases are shared with TRBD1. Trimming at V came to 0 bases and at J to 4 bases, leaving 3 bases not matched to a gene. The CDR3 length is 15 residues. Per germline, CDR1 MNHEY and CDR2 SMNVEV (reference sequence). This CDR3 is CASSLSVGQGYGYTF. The CDR3 DNA sequence: TGTGCCAGCAGTTTATCCGTGGGACAGGGCTATGGCTACACCTTC.